This T cell receptor beta chain was documented in a study of T-cell memory formation after mild COVID-19. V trimming: 3 bases; J trimming: 6 bases; junction bases outside the gene matches: 4. The CDR3 spans 15 residues. Germline V gives CDR1 SGHRS, CDR2 YFSETQ. Study-level results: Several responding clones turned up in pre-infection memory, indicating that cross-reactive memory may have taken part. Researchers report contracting CD4+ clones mostly in CM and EM, with CD8+ clones in EMRA. Contracting clones from day 15 to 85 had balanced CD4/CD8; later expanders favoured CD4+. Whether second-wave clones peaking at day 37 were SARS-CoV-2 specific went unconfirmed.

Comments on this clonotype: No antigen is known for it.

TCRdb reprocessed the 5' RACE reads via MiXCR and lists one record per CDR3 protein. The sample yields around 320,000 distinct CDR3 sequences, more than 13% seen once. The sample comprised PBMCs or a T cell subset sorted from them (not recorded which). This clonotype originated in a young man who had mild COVID-19 (a few samples of this study predate the infection). Cell type and time point are not known. The rearrangement joins TRBV5-1 to TRBJ2-3, with 13 bases matching TRBD2. The CDR3 sequence is CASSSGLAGVDTQYF. The CDR3 DNA follows: TGCGCCAGCAGCTCTGGACTAGCGGGGGTTGATACGCAGTATTTT.